This record looks at one T cell receptor beta chain sequence and its context. Its specificity is unknown. One junction end disagrees with the germline gene, perhaps due to a read error. Germline V lookup: CDR1 DFQATT, CDR2 SNEGSKA (reference sequence). The CDR3 runs to 15 residues. The record originates from a study of blood T cells in healthy people across ages. General observations from the study: Diversity estimated from one million T cells was considered an underestimate.

It was with a sample-barcoded 5' primer and a J-beta primer mix that a second PCR of roughly 6 to 11 cycles was run. TCRdb passed the 5' RACE reads through MiXCR, listing each CDR3 protein once. The table has 500,000 to 650,000 distinct CDR3 sequences, roughly a quarter seen once. The data also belong to a second study, concerning T cells of mothers and their children. That paper states: A slight, non-significant increase in overlap was found for related mother-child pairs relative to unrelated pairs. T cell clones that were persistent and microchimeric went undetected.

The chain couples TRBV20-1 to TRBJ2-1, with 7 bases identical to TRBD2. Material: blood. This receptor was identified in a boy aged 2 to 9 in good health. The CDR3 region is CSASPPGLSFNEQFF. The DNA of the CDR3 is TGCAGTGCTTCTCCTCCGGGACTATCCTTCAATGAGCAGTTCTTC.